The 28 T cell receptor beta chains below come from one sample, sequenced in a study of prognosis after radiotherapy for stage I lung cancer. Genomic DNA was subjected to two-round multiplex PCR for amplification of TCR beta CDR3. During first-round PCR, primers specific to each TRBV and TRBJ gene were used. TCRdb passed the multiplex PCR reads through MiXCR, listing each CDR3 protein once. The top ten hold more than 25% of the sample, which has 20,000 to 25,000 distinct CDR3 sequences, 35% to 45% seen once. Here the sequenced sample was PBMCs, taken before or after stereotactic body radiation therapy (not recorded which). These TCRs come from a donor of 50 years or more with non-small cell lung cancer.

This clonotype was recorded many times. The chain has TRBV19 and TRBJ2-7; D is possibly TRBD1 (5 bases). Trimming shortened V by 4 bases and J by 2 bases, and 9 bases separated the two germline ends. Per germline, CDR1 LNHDA and CDR2 SQIVND (reference sequence). This CDR3 has 13 residues. CDR3 amino acids: CASSTGLAYEQYF. The CDR3, as DNA: TGTGCCAGTAGTACAGGGCTAGCCTACGAGCAGTACTTC.

The CDR3 nucleotides are TGTGCCAGCAGTTCTACCCTCGGGGGGACCTACAATGAGCAGTTCTTC. Translating it yields CASSSTLGGTYNEQFF. This chain uses TRBV11-2 with TRBJ2-1; 7 bases align to TRBD2. CDR3 length: 16 residues. The V gene end was trimmed by 6 bases and the J gene end by 2 bases; junction bases not matched to a gene: 10. Germline CDR1 and CDR2: SGHAT and FQNNGV.

In the case of this clonotype: A much larger clone differs by one base, so this may be a read error. CDR3 nucleotides: TGTGCCAGCAGCTTAAAACTAGTCATATGCACAGATACGCAGTATTTT. It is translated as CASSLKLVICTDTQYF. The gene calls are TRBV7-9 and TRBJ2-3; a possible D gene is TRBD2 (5 bases). CDR3 length: 16 residues. Germline V CDR1 and CDR2: SEHNR, FQNEAQ (reference sequence). Trimming stripped 2 bases from V and 1 base from J, with 13 bases between.

This chain connects TRBV30 to TRBJ1-5; the match to TRBD1 covers 8 bases. Germline CDR1 GTSNPN, CDR2 SVGIG (reference sequence). The CDR3 runs to 15 residues. Unmatched junction bases numbered 8, after V lost 3 bases and J lost 4 bases. The CDR3 coding sequence is TGTGCCTGGAGGATACAGGGGGGGCCGAATCAGCCCCAGCATTTT. Protein: CAWRIQGGPNQPQHF.

Comments on this clonotype: Possible read error: a much larger clone is one base away. The gene calls are TRBV12-3 or TRBV12-4 and TRBJ2-2; D call uncertain. The CDR3 totals 13 residues. V lost 10 bases and J lost 0, with 9 bases in between. The DNA of the CDR3 is TGTGCCACCCCGGGTCCGAACACCGGGGAGCTGTTTTTT. Residues: CATPGPNTGELFF.

Regarding this clonotype: A much more abundant neighbour one base away suggests this may be a read error. The chain recombines TRBV6-2 or TRBV6-3 with TRBJ2-7; 7 bases fit TRBD2. V dropped 6 bases and J dropped 7; count of bases not matched to a gene: 9. Germline lookup yields CDR1 MNHEY and CDR2 SVGEGT. This CDR3 has 13 residues. The CDR3 sequence is CASRLACRMEQYF. CDR3 in DNA: TGTGCCAGCAGACTAGCGTGCCGGATGGAGCAGTACTTC.

This clonotype is deemed medium-sized. The chain has TRBV24-1 and TRBJ2-1; D may be TRBD2 (6 bases). Germline-derived CDR1 and CDR2 are KGHDR and SFDVKD. The CDR3 runs to 14 residues. V lost 2 bases and J lost 6, with 10 bases in between. Written as DNA, the CDR3 is TGTGCCACCAGTGATTCGATGGGAGGCAATGAGCAGTTCTTC. It translates to CATSDSMGGNEQFF.

This clonotype has a count of ten or more. The chain links TRBV7-9 to TRBJ2-7; 9 positions agree with TRBD2. The CDR3 has 15 amino acids. Germline CDR1 is SEHNR and CDR2 is FQNEAQ (reference sequence). V lost 3 bases and J lost 3; bases outside the gene matches: 6. The chain's CDR3 is CASSLLAGANYEQYF. CDR3 DNA sequence: TGTGCCAGCAGCTTGTTAGCGGGAGCCAACTACGAGCAGTACTTC. The variable domain in full, with the rest retrieved from reference TRBV7-9 and TRBJ2-7, is DTGVSQNPRHKITKRGQNVTFRCDPISEHNRLYWYRQTLGQGPEFLTYFQNEAQLEKSRLLSDRFSAERPKGSFSTLEIQRTEQGDSAMYLCASSLLAGANYEQYFGPGTRLTVT.

This clonotype has just a few counts. This could be a read error, since a much larger clone is one nucleotide away. Here the CDR3 omits its conserved ending phenylalanine or tryptophan, so a read error is the likely source. V and J are TRBV7-9 and TRBJ1-2; tentatively, D is TRBD1 (5 bases). Germline-derived CDR1 and CDR2 are SEHNR and FQNEAQ (reference sequence). Trimming left V 5 bases short and J 2 bases short, with 12 bases between. This CDR3 region has 14 residues. CDR3 loop: CASSASGTNYGYTS. CDR3 nucleotide sequence: TGTGCCAGCAGCGCCTCCGGGACCAACTATGGCTACACCTCC.

This clonotype has ten or more counts. V is TRBV5-1 and J is TRBJ1-1, with D maybe TRBD1 (5 bases). CDR3 size: 15 residues. Trimming pared 0 bases from V and 1 base from J, leaving 10 bases between. Germline CDR1 is SGHRS and CDR2 is YFSETQ. This CDR3 reads CASSLAGGPNTEAFF. CDR3 nucleotide sequence: TGCGCCAGCAGCTTGGCGGGGGGTCCGAACACTGAAGCTTTCTTT.

Worth noting for this clonotype: This may be a read error, as it is one base from a much larger clone. The chain combines TRBV11-3 with TRBJ2-1; 10 bases map to TRBD2. The germline V gene has CDR1 SGHNT and CDR2 YENEEA. The CDR3 sequence is 15 residues long. DNA for the CDR3: TGTCCCAGCAGCCGACACAGCGGGAGGGGGGGTGAGCAGTTCTTC. Encoded protein: CPSSRHSGRGGEQFF.

The J gene is TRBJ2-7, the V gene TRBV11-2; 7 bases agree with TRBD2. Germline V lookup: CDR1 SGHAT, CDR2 FQNNGV. CDR3 length: 14 residues. Trimming removed 3 bases from V and 3 bases from J; junction bases left unmatched: 5. The CDR3 DNA is TGTGCCAGCAGCTTGACGGGCGGGGGCTACGAGCAGTACTTC. As protein: CASSLTGGGYEQYF.

This clonotype came up many times. The CDR3 here is CASSPAGLAGYNEQFF. CDR3 bases: TGTGCCAGCAGCCCAGCGGGACTAGCGGGCTACAATGAGCAGTTCTTC. The chain uses TRBV11-3 and TRBJ2-1, with 12 nucleotides matching TRBD2. The CDR3 covers 16 residues. Germline lookup yields CDR1 SGHNT and CDR2 YENEEA. After removal of 5 bases from V and 3 bases from J, the junction contained 5 bases not matched to a gene.

This clonotype came up many times. V and J are TRBV7-9 and TRBJ2-5; D possibly corresponds to TRBD2 (6 bases). The V gene's germline CDR1 is SEHNR and CDR2 FQNEAQ (reference sequence). The CDR3 has 14 residues. V shed 5 bases and J shed 3 bases, with 13 bases lying between them. DNA for the CDR3: TGTGCCAGCAGCCACCGGGACTCGAAAGAGACCCAGTACTTC. Translated: CASSHRDSKETQYF.

The rearrangement joins TRBV12-3 or TRBV12-4 to TRBJ2-4; D remains ambiguous. CDR3 length: 13 amino acids. The V end was cut by 11 bases, the J end by 3 bases, with 14 bases between. The CDR3 region has the DNA TGTGCCCAAATAATGGCAGTCAAAAACATTCAGTACTTC. Translation: CAQIMAVKNIQYF.

For this clonotype: Its ends do not fully match the called genes, so a read error is possible. The chain uses TRBV2 and TRBJ2-5; tentatively, D is TRBD1 (6 bases). CDR1 is SNHLY, CDR2 FYNNEI, per germline. The CDR3 spans 13 residues. CDR3 amino acids: CASSRNNRENQYF. The CDR3 DNA follows: TGTGCCAGCAGTCGAAACAACAGGGAGAACCAGTACTTC. The entire variable domain, with the rest obtained from reference TRBV2 and TRBJ2-5, is as follows: EPEVTQTPSHQVTQMGQEVILRCVPISNHLYFYWYRQILGQKVEFLVSFYNNEISEKSEIFDDQFSVERPDGSNFTLKIRSTKLEDSAMYFCASSRNNRENQYFGPGTRLLVL.

As for this clonotype: A much larger clone lies one base from this, so it may be a read error. The chain carries TRBV6-2 or TRBV6-3 and TRBJ2-7; 9 bases are shared with TRBD1. The V gene's germline CDR1 is MNHEY and CDR2 SVGEGT. CDR3 length equals 16 residues. This CDR3 reads CASSSRRTGVSFEQYF. CDR3 nucleotides: TGTGCCAGCAGTTCCCGGAGGACAGGGGTCTCCTTCGAGCAGTACTTC.

Notes on this clonotype: With only one base between it and a far larger clone, this is likely a read error. The chain carries TRBV6-5 and TRBJ2-7; 8 bases are shared with TRBD2. CDR1 MNHEY and CDR2 SVGAGI come from the germline V gene. This CDR3 is built from 15 residues. The junction had 6 bases not matched to a gene; V was cut back by 2 bases and J by 3 bases. The CDR3 region has the DNA TGTGCCAGCAGTTACGGTGGCGGGAGGTTCTACGAGCAGTACTTC. Its translation is CASSYGGGRFYEQYF.

This clonotype has ten or more counts. This chain links TRBV18 with TRBJ2-5, with D unclear. CDR1 and CDR2 (germline): KGHSH, LQKENI. Between the trimmed V and J ends, which lost 0 bases and 5 bases, there was a span of 10 bases. The CDR3 extends over 14 amino acids. The CDR3 here is CASSPPQRRETQYF. The DNA for the CDR3 is TGTGCCAGCTCACCACCCCAGCGAAGGGAGACCCAGTACTTC.

The chain couples TRBV12-3 or TRBV12-4 to TRBJ1-1; TRBD1 might be the D (6 bases). The CDR3 is made up of 16 amino acids. The V end lost 3 bases, the J end lost 3 bases, and 17 bases lay between the germline ends. The CDR3 region is CASSLGIQGPYTEAFF. The CDR3 DNA follows: TGTGCCAGCAGTTTGGGGATACAGGGTCCGTACACTGAAGCTTTCTTT.

This clonotype was detected many times. The chain links TRBV9 to TRBJ2-3; D is ambiguous. Germline lookup yields CDR1 SGDLS and CDR2 YYNGEE. Between the trimmed V and J ends, which lost 4 bases and 6 bases, there was a span of 9 bases. The CDR3 totals 12 residues. This CDR3 reads CASSPSSDTQYF. CDR3 sequence (DNA): TGTGCCAGCAGCCCGTCGTCCGATACGCAGTATTTT. The variable domain in full, with the rest retrieved from reference TRBV9 and TRBJ2-3, is DSGVTQTPKHLITATGQRVTLRCSPRSGDLSVYWYQQSLDQGLQFLIQYYNGEERAKGNILERFSAQQFPDLHSELNLSSLELGDSALYFCASSPSSDTQYFGPGTRLTVL.

The chain combines TRBV15 with TRBJ2-7; tentatively, D is TRBD1 (5 bases). The CDR3 sequence is 16 residues long. CDR1 LNHNV and CDR2 YYDKDF come from the germline V gene (reference sequence). V lost 4 bases and J lost 2, with 18 bases in between. The CDR3 loop is CATSTDLRGAAYEQYF. In DNA, the CDR3 is TGTGCCACCAGCACCGACTTAAGGGGTGCAGCCTACGAGCAGTACTTC.

This clonotype came up many times. CDR3 DNA: TGTGCCAGCAGCCGGGGCCTTCGGGAAAAACTGTTTTTT. This codes for CASSRGLREKLFF. This chain joins TRBV14 and TRBJ1-4; TRBD1 might be the D (5 bases). The V end lost 4 bases, the J end lost 8 bases, and 11 bases lay between the germline ends. The germline gives CDR1 SGHDN, CDR2 FVKESK. The CDR3 sequence is 13 residues long.

This clonotype was seen repeatedly, ten times or more. V and J are TRBV7-3 and TRBJ2-5; unclear D gene. Trimming stripped 5 bases from V and 5 bases from J, with 12 bases between. The CDR3 covers 13 residues. Germline CDR1 and CDR2: SGHTA and FQGTGA. CDR3 nucleotide sequence: TGTGCCAGCAGCCGTCAGGTTGGCGAGACCCAGTACTTC. Its translation: CASSRQVGETQYF.

V and J are TRBV20-1 and TRBJ2-3; D possibly corresponds to TRBD1 (6 bases). Germline V lookup: CDR1 DFQATT, CDR2 SNEGSKA (reference sequence). The CDR3 runs 15 residues. The V and J ends lost 2 bases and 4 bases respectively, with 16 bases between them. DNA of the CDR3: TGCAGTGCTAGATGGGCTCACAGGGTGGCAGATACGCAGTATTTT. Its translation: CSARWAHRVADTQYF.

As concerns this clonotype: Compared with germline, one end of the junction differs, possibly owing to a read error. V gene TRBV13 combines with J gene TRBJ1-3; D gene unclear. CDR3 length: 15 residues. Germline CDR1 reads PRHDT; CDR2 reads FYEKMQ (reference sequence). The CDR3 loop is CAGSIGRISGNTIYF. The CDR3 bases are TGTGCCGGCAGCATAGGTAGGATATCTGGAAACACCATATATTTT.

This clonotype is medium-sized. The chain carries TRBV7-9 and TRBJ2-2; D call uncertain. From germline, CDR1 is SEHNR and CDR2 FQNEAQ (reference sequence). CDR3 length equals 14 residues. Trimming left V 5 bases short and J 4 bases short, with 11 bases between. CDR3 nucleotides: TGTGCCAGCAGCCCAGTTGGGTCCACCGGGGAGCTGTTTTTT. The encoded protein is CASSPVGSTGELFF.

This clonotype was observed many times. The chain joins TRBV6-5 to TRBJ2-1; weak D call: TRBD1 (6 bases). Germline CDR1 MNHEY, CDR2 SVGAGI. The CDR3 has 15 amino acids. With 1 base removed from V and 5 bases from J, the gap between germline ends came to 12 bases. The DNA for the CDR3 is TGTGCCAGCAGTTACTTGTGGACAGCAAACAATGAGCAGTTCTTC. Translated: CASSYLWTANNEQFF.